The 30 T cell receptor beta chains below all came from one sample that was sequenced in a study of blood T cell repertoires in COVID-19. Sequencing was performed with immunoSEQ multiplex PCR; in TCRdb, only in-frame clones are kept and a portion is missing. The table has some 190,000 clones, approximately 88% seen once. Material for sequencing was PBMCs or T cells enriched from blood (not recorded which). The receptors come from a woman aged 25 to 39 who had recovered from COVID-19.

As DNA, the CDR3 is TGTGCCAGCTCACGACAGGGGGCGTCCAACACTGAAGCTTTCTTT. Translating it yields CASSRQGASNTEAFF. This chain connects TRBV18 to TRBJ1-1; 10 bases agree with TRBD1. With 4 bases clipped from V and 2 bases from J, the junction kept 4 bases outside the gene matches. This CDR3 comprises 15 residues. The germline V gene encodes CDR1 KGHSH and CDR2 LQKENI. The whole variable domain, filled in from reference TRBV18 and TRBJ1-1, reads NAGVMQNPRHLVRRRGQEARLRCSPMKGHSHVYWYRQLPEEGLKFMVYLQKENIIDESGMPKERFSAEFPKEGPSILRIQQVVRGDSAAYFCASSRQGASNTEAFFGQGTRLTVV.

This clone has a handful of counts. This chain uses TRBV5-1 with TRBJ1-2, with 8 bases aligning to TRBD1. V lost 2 bases to trimming and J lost 4 bases; unmatched junction nucleotides: 13. Germline CDR1 SGHRS, CDR2 YFSETQ. The CDR3 totals 17 residues. The CDR3 protein is CASSFAYRGKSGYGYTF. In DNA form, the CDR3 reads TGCGCCAGCAGCTTCGCATACAGGGGGAAATCCGGCTATGGCTACACCTTC.

A word on this clone: The junction departs from the called germline gene at one end, perhaps through a read error. V and J are TRBV28 and TRBJ2-3; 8 bases are shared with TRBD2. Germline CDR1 and CDR2: MDHEN and SYDVKM. The CDR3 contains 13 residues. The CDR3 sequence is CASTREGTDTQYF. CDR3 sequence (DNA): TGTGCCAGCACTCGGGAGGGCACGGATACGCAGTATTTT.

The CDR3 DNA reads TGTGCCAGCAGTGATCTAGTCCACGAGCAGTACTTC. Translating it yields CASSDLVHEQYF. The chain joins TRBV6-1 to TRBJ2-7; D remains ambiguous. From germline, CDR1 is MNHNS and CDR2 SASEGT. V lost 3 bases and J 5 bases, leaving 8 bases between the germline ends. This CDR3 has 12 amino acids.

This sequence joins TRBV11-2 and TRBJ2-5; D ambiguous. The germline V and J ends were trimmed by 0 bases and 5 bases, with 7 bases remaining between them. The germline CDR1 and CDR2 sequences are SGHAT and FQNNGV. The CDR3 totals 13 residues. The CDR3 region is CASSLDRSETQYF. CDR3 in DNA: TGTGCCAGCAGCTTAGATCGGTCCGAGACCCAGTACTTC.

This chain links TRBV21-1 with TRBJ1-6; the table's D call, TRBD1, was not checked against the DNA. TRBV21-1 is deemed a pseudogene. This CDR3 is built from 15 residues. The CDR3 DNA is TGTGCCAGCAGCAAGGACACAGGTTATAATTCACCCCTCCACTTT. As protein: CASSKDTGYNSPLHF.

The sample holds a few counts of this clone. The chain links TRBV7-2 to TRBJ2-5; a possible D gene is TRBD1 (5 bases). CDR1 is SGHTA, CDR2 FQGNSA, per germline. This CDR3 is 14 amino acids long. Trimming shortened V by 1 base and J by 2 bases, and 8 bases separated the two germline ends. CDR3: CASSLGPGQETQYF. The CDR3 nucleotides read TGTGCCAGCAGCTTAGGCCCAGGGCAAGAGACCCAGTACTTC. Full variable domain (outside the CDR3, taken from reference TRBV7-2 and TRBJ2-5): GAGVSQSPSNKVTEKGKDVELRCDPISGHTALYWYRQSLGQGLEFLIYFQGNSAPDKSGLPSDRFSAERTGGSVSTLTIQRTQQEDSAVYLCASSLGPGQETQYFGPGTRLLVL.

The V and J genes are TRBV5-5 and TRBJ1-2; D may be TRBD1 (5 bases). Looked up from germline, CDR1 is SGHKS and CDR2 is YYEKEE (reference sequence). V lost 0 bases and J lost 4, with 16 bases in between. The CDR3 contains 16 residues. The CDR3 region has the DNA TGTGCCAGCAGCTTGGTCGCTGGGGCCATGGGCTATGGCTACACCTTC. Translation: CASSLVAGAMGYGYTF.

This chain uses TRBV7-2 with TRBJ1-3; D unclear. The CDR3 runs 16 residues. Germline CDR1 is SGHTA and CDR2 is FQGNSA. Trimming cost V 3 bases and J 0 bases, with 12 bases left between them. The CDR3 loop reads CASSLTGSGSGNTIYF. In nucleotides, the CDR3 is TGTGCCAGCAGCTTGACCGGGTCTGGCTCTGGAAACACCATATATTTT.

The chain links TRBV7-9 to TRBJ2-1, with 14 nucleotides matching TRBD2. Germline CDR1 SEHNR, CDR2 FQNEAQ (reference sequence). V lost 8 bases to trimming and J lost 0 bases; unmatched junction nucleotides: 6. CDR3 length: 17 residues. The CDR3 region has the DNA TGTGCCAGCCAGACTAGCGGGGGGGGATACTCCTACAATGAGCAGTTCTTC. It codes for CASQTSGGGYSYNEQFF.

V is TRBV21-1 and J is TRBJ1-5; no check of the table's D call, TRBD1, against the DNA was made. TRBV21-1 is a recognized pseudogene. The CDR3 runs to 18 residues. The CDR3 DNA is TGTGCCAGCAGCAAAGCGCGAAGGACAGGGGGACTCAATCAGCCCCAGCATTTT. It codes for CASSKARRTGGLNQPQHF.

V is TRBV3-1 (or the pseudogene TRBV3-2) and J is TRBJ1-1; D ambiguous. The CDR3 runs 16 residues. The germline V gene has CDR1 LGHDT and CDR2 YNNKEL (reference sequence). V lost 0 bases and J lost 1, with 12 bases in between. The CDR3 nucleotides read TGTGCCAGCAGCCAAGATTGGGTGGGGAGGAACACTGAAGCTTTCTTT. This translates into CASSQDWVGRNTEAFF.

The chain joins TRBV28 to TRBJ1-5; 11 bases agree with TRBD1. Germline lookup yields CDR1 MDHEN and CDR2 SYDVKM. The CDR3 is made up of 19 amino acids. V shed 3 bases and J 7 bases; nucleotides not matched to a gene: 17. The CDR3 DNA reads TGTGCCAGCAGTTTCGCAAGCTCGGACAGGGGGCAGGTGAGACAGCCCCAGCATTTT. This translates into CASSFASSDRGQVRQPQHF.

This chain connects TRBV9 to TRBJ1-3; D is possibly TRBD1 (6 bases). The V end lost 0 bases, the J end lost 3 bases, and 10 bases lay between the germline ends. The CDR3 runs to 15 residues. Germline assignment: CDR1 SGDLS and CDR2 YYNGEE. The CDR3 DNA sequence: TGTGCCAGCAGCGTAGATACAGGGAATGGAAACACCATATATTTT. It is translated as CASSVDTGNGNTIYF.

The J gene is TRBJ1-2, the V gene TRBV3-1 (or the pseudogene TRBV3-2); tentatively, D is TRBD1 (5 bases). The V end was cut by 4 bases, the J end by 5 bases, with 11 bases between. This CDR3 is 13 amino acids long. Per the germline V gene, CDR1 is LGHDT and CDR2 is YNNKEL (reference sequence). CDR3 nucleotide sequence: TGTGCCAGCAGCCCGGGACTGCGGTATGGCTACACCTTC. It is translated as CASSPGLRYGYTF.

The V and J genes are TRBV5-5 and TRBJ1-3, with TRBD1 matching over 7 bases. Germline trimming cut 1 base from V and 0 bases from J; bases unmatched to any gene: 7. Germline-derived CDR1 and CDR2 are SGHKS and YYEKEE (reference sequence). The CDR3 extends over 17 amino acids. The CDR3 sequence is CASSLFGGQYSGNTIYF. CDR3 nucleotides: TGTGCCAGCAGCTTGTTTGGGGGACAGTACTCTGGAAACACCATATATTTT.

The chain employs TRBV15 and TRBJ1-1, with D possibly TRBD1 on 6 matching bases. The CDR3 runs 15 residues. Trimming removed 4 bases from V and 5 bases from J, with 17 bases in between. Germline CDR1 and CDR2: LNHNV and YYDKDF (reference sequence). The CDR3 is CATSNYGGLNTEAFF. In DNA form, the CDR3 reads TGTGCCACCAGCAACTACGGGGGGCTCAATACTGAAGCTTTCTTT. Supplemented by reference TRBV15 and TRBJ1-1, the full variable domain reads DAMVIQNPRYQVTQFGKPVTLSCSQTLNHNVMYWYQQKSSQAPKLLFHYYDKDFNNEADTPDNFQSRRPNTSFCFLDIRSPGLGDTAMYLCATSNYGGLNTEAFFGQGTRLTVV.

The table lists this clone with a count of one. The chain couples TRBV7-9 to TRBJ1-4; 8 nucleotides agree with TRBD1. This CDR3 has 14 amino acids. The J segment lost 8 bases and the V segment lost 2 bases, leaving 4 bases of the junction unmatched. CDR1 and CDR2 from the germline V gene are SEHNR and FQNEAQ (reference sequence). The CDR3 region has the DNA TGTGCCAGCAGCTTACCAGGGGGCGGAGAAAAACTGTTTTTT. It encodes CASSLPGGGEKLFF. Together with reference TRBV7-9 and TRBJ1-4, the CDR3 gives the full variable domain: DTGVSQNPRHKITKRGQNVTFRCDPISEHNRLYWYRQTLGQGPEFLTYFQNEAQLEKSRLLSDRFSAERPKGSFSTLEIQRTEQGDSAMYLCASSLPGGGEKLFFGSGTQLSVL.

The V call is TRBV25-1, the J call TRBJ2-2, with D maybe TRBD2 (5 bases). CDR1 and CDR2 from the germline V gene are MGHDK and SYGVNS. Trimming shortened V by 7 bases and J by 5 bases, and 14 bases separated the two germline ends. The CDR3 covers 14 residues. CDR3 nucleotide sequence: TGTGCCAGCAACGGGGATTGGATGACCGGGGAGCTGTTTTTT. Translated: CASNGDWMTGELFF.

The chain uses TRBV10-3 and TRBJ1-1, with TRBD1 identical over 10 bases. The germline V gene has CDR1 ENHRY and CDR2 SYGVKD. V dropped 10 bases and J dropped 6; count of bases not matched to a gene: 5. The CDR3 is 12 residues long. Here the CDR3 reads CATRTGGSEAFF. The CDR3 coding sequence is TGTGCCACCCGGACAGGGGGATCTGAAGCTTTCTTT.

V and J are TRBV7-2 and TRBJ1-5; 7 positions agree with TRBD1. CDR3 length equals 16 residues. V lost 0 bases, J lost 2 bases, and 4 bases stayed unmatched. Germline CDR1 SGHTA, CDR2 FQGNSA. The CDR3, as DNA: TGTGCCAGCAGCTTAGCAGGGGGCGCGCGCAATCAGCCCCAGCATTTT. It specifies CASSLAGGARNQPQHF.

The chain couples TRBV5-1 to TRBJ1-3; D remains unclear. Germline V gene data show CDR1 as SGHRS and CDR2 as YFSETQ. This CDR3 region has 14 residues. Deletions cut 4 bases from V and 7 bases from J, with 15 bases between. CDR3 sequence reads: CASSHERKTNTIYF. The CDR3 DNA reads as TGCGCCAGCAGCCACGAGAGGAAGACGAACACCATATATTTT. Variable domain in full (rest from reference TRBV5-1 and TRBJ1-3): KAGVTQTPRYLIKTRGQQVTLSCSPISGHRSVSWYQQTPGQGLQFLFEYFSETQRNKGNFPGRFSGRQFSNSRSEMNVSTLELGDSALYLCASSHERKTNTIYFGEGSWLTVV.

The V gene is TRBV9, the J gene TRBJ2-2, with D perhaps TRBD2 (6 bases). V lost 0 bases and J 5 bases, leaving 8 bases between the germline ends. CDR3 length: 14 amino acids. Germline V gene lookup returns CDR1 SGDLS and CDR2 YYNGEE. The CDR3 DNA is TGTGCCAGCAGCGTAGATGGGGGGACCGGGGAGCTGTTTTTT. This sequence encodes CASSVDGGTGELFF.

The chain couples TRBV28 to TRBJ2-1; 8 nucleotides agree with TRBD1. This CDR3 comprises 14 residues. The V and J ends lost 0 bases and 8 bases, in that order; junction bases with no gene match: 3. Germline CDR1 is MDHEN and CDR2 is SYDVKM. The CDR3 coding sequence is TGTGCCAGCAGTTTATGGTCAGGGGGCGATGAGCAGTTCTTC. This sequence encodes CASSLWSGGDEQFF.

The V and J genes are TRBV2 and TRBJ1-6; D is uncertain. The CDR3 length is 13 residues. Germline lookup yields CDR1 SNHLY and CDR2 FYNNEI. V was shortened by 4 bases and J by 9 bases, with 10 bases between the two germline ends. In DNA, the CDR3 is TGTGCCAGCAGTGTTGCCGGTGGTTCACCCCTCCACTTT. This sequence encodes CASSVAGGSPLHF.

V gene TRBV9 combines with J gene TRBJ2-1, with TRBD1 identical over 8 bases. Per the germline V gene, CDR1 is SGDLS and CDR2 is YYNGEE. The J segment lost 4 bases and the V segment lost 4 bases, leaving 4 bases of the junction unmatched. This CDR3 has 14 residues. CDR3 nucleotide sequence: TGTGCCAGCAGCTTGAGACAGGGGTACAATGAGCAGTTCTTC. It yields the protein CASSLRQGYNEQFF.

The chain links TRBV6-5 to TRBJ1-6; TRBD1 is a possible D gene (5 bases). The CDR3 runs 15 residues. Germline V lookup: CDR1 MNHEY, CDR2 SVGAGI. V gave up 0 bases and J gave up 11 bases, with 14 bases separating them. The CDR3 DNA reads as TGTGCCAGCAGTTACTCCGTGGGGCCCTCTCCACCCCTCCACTTT. The encoded protein is CASSYSVGPSPPLHF.

V usage is TRBV3-1 (or the pseudogene TRBV3-2) and J usage is TRBJ2-5; TRBD2 matches at 8 bases. This CDR3 is 18 amino acids long. The V gene end was trimmed by 1 base and the J gene end by 1 base; junction bases not matched to a gene: 11. The germline V gene encodes CDR1 LGHDT and CDR2 YNNKEL (reference sequence). The CDR3 loop is CASSQGESGRGGQETQYF. DNA of the CDR3: TGTGCCAGCAGCCAAGGGGAATCGGGTCGGGGGGGCCAAGAGACCCAGTACTTC.

The chain links TRBV5-1 to TRBJ1-1, with 9 positions matching TRBD1. This CDR3 has 15 amino acids. The germline CDR1 and CDR2 sequences are SGHRS and YFSETQ. The V segment lost 4 bases and the J segment 4 bases; nucleotides outside the gene matches: 8. The CDR3 sequence: CASSIRTGEGTEAFF. CDR3 coding DNA: TGCGCCAGCAGCATCCGGACAGGGGAAGGCACTGAAGCTTTCTTT.

This clone was found a few times. J is TRBJ2-1 and V is TRBV4-2, with a tentative D call TRBD2 (5 bases). V lost 0 bases to trimming and J lost 11 bases, with 14 bases between them. Germline V CDR1 and CDR2: LGHNA, YNFKEQ. The CDR3 totals 14 residues. CDR3 nucleotides: TGTGCCAGCAGCCAAGATCAAGGGAGAAAAAAGCAGTTCTTC. It encodes CASSQDQGRKKQFF.